The clone carrying this T cell receptor (beta chain) was detected once. The target antigen is unknown. This entry is derived from a study of shared clonotypes between healthy human individuals. Study-level findings and limits: Around 4.9% of naive CD4 clonotypes were shared across a few donors.

The DNA input per sorted-subset replicate PCR was about 220 ng, corresponding to roughly 31,000 T cell genomes. Sequenced by immunoSEQ multiplex PCR; TCRdb stores in-frame clones only, minus some. The sample holds around 990,000 clones, 77% seen once. Trimming removed 5 bases from V and 7 bases from J, with 18 bases in between. Germline V gene data show CDR1 as MNHEY and CDR2 as SMNVEV (reference sequence). The CDR3 covers 15 residues. The J gene is TRBJ1-5, the V gene TRBV27; D is perhaps TRBD1 (6 bases). This clonotype was sampled from a man between 18 and 29 years old in good health. Some clones in this sample may be carry-over from other donors' samples. Sequencing was performed on memory CD4+ T cells from PBMCs. The subset denotes: CD45RA-negative fraction. CDR3 nucleotide sequence: TGTGCCAGCAGTACCCGACAGGAGCTCGGGCAGCCCCAGCATTTT. This translates into CASSTRQELGQPQHF.